This T cell receptor beta chain came from a study of identical twins' blood T cells. TCRdb recomputed calls from the 5' RACE reads with MiXCR, one row per CDR3 protein. The profile shows 400,000 or so distinct CDR3 sequences, roughly 27% of them singletons. The length of the CDR3 is 15 residues. The germline V gene has CDR1 WSHSY and CDR2 SAAADI. Trimming took off 6 bases at V and 2 bases at J, with 14 bases between the two ends. Donors were six healthy women in three monozygous twin pairs. This clonotype was detected a few times. Specimen: PBMCs. This TCR was recovered from a woman aged 18 to 49 in good health. V gene TRBV10-2 combines with J gene TRBJ1-3, with D perhaps TRBD1 (6 bases). The CDR3 coding sequence is TGCGCCAGCAGGGCCGGGACAAGTCCTGGAAACACCATATATTTT. Protein: CASRAGTSPGNTIYF.